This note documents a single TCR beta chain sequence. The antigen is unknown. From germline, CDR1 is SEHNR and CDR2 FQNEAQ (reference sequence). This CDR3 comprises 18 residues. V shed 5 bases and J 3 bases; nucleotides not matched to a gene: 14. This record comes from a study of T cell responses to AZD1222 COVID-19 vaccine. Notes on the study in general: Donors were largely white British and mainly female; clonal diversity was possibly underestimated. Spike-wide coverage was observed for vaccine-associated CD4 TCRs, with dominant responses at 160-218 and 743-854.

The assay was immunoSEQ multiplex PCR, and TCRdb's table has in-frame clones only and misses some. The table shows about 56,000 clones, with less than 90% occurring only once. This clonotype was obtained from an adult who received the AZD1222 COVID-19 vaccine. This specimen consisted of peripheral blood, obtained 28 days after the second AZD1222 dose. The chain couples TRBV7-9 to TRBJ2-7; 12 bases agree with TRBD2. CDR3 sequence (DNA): TGTGCCAGCAGCCTTGGGGCTGACGGACTAGCGGGGTTCTACGAGCAGTACTTC. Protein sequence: CASSLGADGLAGFYEQYF.